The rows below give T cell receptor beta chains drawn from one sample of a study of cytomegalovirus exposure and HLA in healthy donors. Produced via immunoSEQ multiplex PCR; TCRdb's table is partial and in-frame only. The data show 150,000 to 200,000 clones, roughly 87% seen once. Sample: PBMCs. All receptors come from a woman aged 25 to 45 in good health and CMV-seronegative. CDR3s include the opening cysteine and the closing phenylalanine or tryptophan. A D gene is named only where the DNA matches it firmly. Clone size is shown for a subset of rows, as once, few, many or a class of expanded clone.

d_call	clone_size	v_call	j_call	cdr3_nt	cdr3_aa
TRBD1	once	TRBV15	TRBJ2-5	TGTGCCACCAGCAGGGATACAGGGGCAAAAGAGACCCAGTACTTC	CATSRDTGAKETQYF
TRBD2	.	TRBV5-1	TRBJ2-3	TGCGCCAGCAGCTTAACCGGGACTAGCGGACAGACTAGCACAGATACGCAGTATTTT	CASSLTGTSGQTSTDTQYF
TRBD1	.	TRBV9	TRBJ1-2	TGTGCCAGCAGCCAACGACAGGGGGATAACTATGGCTACACCTTC	CASSQRQGDNYGYTF
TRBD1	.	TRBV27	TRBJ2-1	TGTGCCAGCAGTCTTCGGGACAGTTTACAGCAGTTCTTC	CASSLRDSLQQFF
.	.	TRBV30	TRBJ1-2	TGTGCCTGGAGTACTGTCGGCTACACCTTC	CAWSTVGYTF
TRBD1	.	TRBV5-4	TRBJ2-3	TGTGCCAGCAGCACGGGACAGGGGTACGCAGATACGCAGTATTTT	CASSTGQGYADTQYF
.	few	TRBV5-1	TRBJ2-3	TGCGCCAGCAGCTTGGACGGGGGGCCCACAGATACGCAGTATTTT	CASSLDGGPTDTQYF
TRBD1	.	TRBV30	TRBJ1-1	TGTGCCTGGATTAGAGGGACAGGGCATATGAACACTGAAGCTTTCTTT	CAWIRGTGHMNTEAFF
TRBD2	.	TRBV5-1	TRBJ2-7	TGCGCCAGCACTCTATGGGGGGGGGACGAGCAGTACTTC	CASTLWGGDEQYF
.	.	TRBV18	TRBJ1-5	TGTGCCAGCTCACCATTCGGCGGAACCAATCAGCCCCAGCATTTT	CASSPFGGTNQPQHF
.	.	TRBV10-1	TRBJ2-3	TGCGCCAGCAGTGAAAGTCCTGCGGGACGCACAGATACGCAGTATTTT	CASSESPAGRTDTQYF
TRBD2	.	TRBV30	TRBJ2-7	TGTGCCTGGAGCGAGGTCCTACCTAGGACTAGCGGGAGCTACGAGCAGTACTTC	CAWSEVLPRTSGSYEQYF
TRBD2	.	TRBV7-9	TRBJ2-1	TGTGCCAGCAGCCCAGCGGCGGGAGGGCCCCCCAATGAGCAGTTCTTC	CASSPAAGGPPNEQFF
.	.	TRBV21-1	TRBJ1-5	TGTGCCACCCGGTTTTCGCATTTT	CATRFSHF
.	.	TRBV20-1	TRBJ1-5	TGCAGTGCCAAACAGGGCCAGCTCCAGCATTTT	CSAKQGQLQHF
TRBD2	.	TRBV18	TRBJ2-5	TGTGCCAGCTCACCACCCACTAGCGGGAGGGCAGGAGAGACCCAGTACTTC	CASSPPTSGRAGETQYF
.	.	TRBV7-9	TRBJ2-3	TGTGCCAGCAGCTTCGGGGGGCCCCGCACAGATACGCAGTATTTT	CASSFGGPRTDTQYF
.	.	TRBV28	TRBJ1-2	TGTGCCAGCAGTTTATATCAGGGATTGACCTATGGCTACACCTTC	CASSLYQGLTYGYTF
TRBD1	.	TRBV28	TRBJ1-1	TGTGCCAGCAGTTTAAGTACAGGGGGTTGGGTTGAAGCTTTCTTT	CASSLSTGGWVEAFF
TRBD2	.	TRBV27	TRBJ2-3	TGTGCCAGCAGTCCGTTAGCGGGAACCACAGATACGCAGTATTTT	CASSPLAGTTDTQYF
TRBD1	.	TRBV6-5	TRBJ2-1	TGTGCCAGCCGGACAGGGGCGAGCAATGAGCAGTTCTTC	CASRTGASNEQFF
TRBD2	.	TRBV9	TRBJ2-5	TGTGCCAGCAGCGAGGGACTAGCGGGGGTGTACGAGACCCAGTACTTC	CASSEGLAGVYETQYF
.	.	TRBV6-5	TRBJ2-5	TGTGCCAGCAGTCCTCCCAGCTGGCTAGCCGAGACCCAGTACTTC	CASSPPSWLAETQYF
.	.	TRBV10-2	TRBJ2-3	TGCGCCAGCAGTCTAACCCGGACTATAGTTGGGACAGATACGCAGTATTTT	CASSLTRTIVGTDTQYF
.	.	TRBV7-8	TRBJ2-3	TGTGCCAGCAGCTTTTTGGGGACAAGAAGGCAGTATTTT	CASSFLGTRRQYF
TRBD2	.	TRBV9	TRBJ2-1	TGTGCCAGCAGCGTAGCGGGAGGGCCCAGCAATGAGCAGTTCTTC	CASSVAGGPSNEQFF
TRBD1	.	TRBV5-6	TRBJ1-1	TGTGCCAGCAGCTTGACAGGGGGCTACCTTTACACTGAAGCTTTCTTT	CASSLTGGYLYTEAFF
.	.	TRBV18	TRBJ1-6	TGTGCCAGCTCACCACGAAAACAGGGAATGGAGGATTCACCCCTCCACTTT	CASSPRKQGMEDSPLHF
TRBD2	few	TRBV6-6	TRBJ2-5	TGTGCCAGCAGTTACTCTCGGACTAGCGGGTATGGGGCCCAGTACTTC	CASSYSRTSGYGAQYF
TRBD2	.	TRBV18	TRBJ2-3	TGTGCCAGCTCACCTAGCGGGGTTAGCACAGATACGCAGTATTTT	CASSPSGVSTDTQYF
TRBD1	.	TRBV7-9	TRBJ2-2	TGTGCCAGCAGCCAACAGGGACAGGGGGACACCGGGGAGCTGTTTTTT	CASSQQGQGDTGELFF
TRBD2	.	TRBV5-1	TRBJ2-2	TGCGCCAGCAGCTTGAGCGGGAGTGGCGGGGAGCTGTTTTTT	CASSLSGSGGELFF
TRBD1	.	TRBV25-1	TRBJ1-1	TGTGCCACCAAGTGGACAGGGAGCCCTGAAGCTTTCTTT	CATKWTGSPEAFF
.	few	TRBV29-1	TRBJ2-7	TGCAGCGTTGCCAGGGGAGCGCACGAGCAGTACTTC	CSVARGAHEQYF
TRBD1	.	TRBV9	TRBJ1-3	TGTGCCAGCAGCGTAACAGGGGCCTCTGGAAACACCATATATTTT	CASSVTGASGNTIYF
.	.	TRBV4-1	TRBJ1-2	TGCGCCAGCACCCAAGAGGGGGGTCCCGGTGGCTACACCTTC	CASTQEGGPGGYTF
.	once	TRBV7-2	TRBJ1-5	TGTGCCAGCAGCTTAGGCCAGGATAGCAATCAGCCCCAGCATTTT	CASSLGQDSNQPQHF
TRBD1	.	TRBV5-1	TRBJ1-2	TGCGCCAGCAGCTTGGGACAGGGAAACTATGGCTACACCTTC	CASSLGQGNYGYTF
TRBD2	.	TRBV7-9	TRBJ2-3	TGTGCCCCGAGCGGGGGCGCAGATACGCAGTATTTT	CAPSGGADTQYF
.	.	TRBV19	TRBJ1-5	TGTGCCAGTAGTATCGGTGGGGCAGGCAATCAGCCCCAGCATTTT	CASSIGGAGNQPQHF
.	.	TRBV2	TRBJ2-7	TGTGCCAGCGGGGCACAGGGCAAAACCGTCTACGAGCAGTACTTC	CASGAQGKTVYEQYF
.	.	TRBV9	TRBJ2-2	TGTGCCAGCAGCGTAGTCTCCGAGCTCGGGGAGCTGGTTTTT	CASSVVSELGELVF
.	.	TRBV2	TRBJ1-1	TGTGCCAGCACGGGGTCGGGGGATGAAGCTTTCTTT	CASTGSGDEAFF
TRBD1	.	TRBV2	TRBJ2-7	TGTGCCAGCCGGGACAGCGTCTACGAGCAGTACTTC	CASRDSVYEQYF
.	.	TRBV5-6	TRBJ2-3	TGTGCCAGCAGCAAACAGAAAAGTCCAGATACGCAGTATTTT	CASSKQKSPDTQYF
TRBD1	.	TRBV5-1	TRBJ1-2	TGCGCCAGCAGCTCACCCCCGGGACAGGCCAACTATGGCTACACCTTC	CASSSPPGQANYGYTF
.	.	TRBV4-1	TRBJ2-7	TGCGCCAGCAGCCAAAGGTGGACTTCTGACTCCTACGAGCAGTACTTC	CASSQRWTSDSYEQYF
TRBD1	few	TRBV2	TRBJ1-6	TGTGCCAGCATGAAACAGGGGGCCCCTAATTCACCCCTCCACTTT	CASMKQGAPNSPLHF
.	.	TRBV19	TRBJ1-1	TGTGCCAGTAGTGTTTCGGGGTTCTCCGGCACTGAAGCTTTCTTT	CASSVSGFSGTEAFF
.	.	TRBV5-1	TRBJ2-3	TGCGCCAGCAGCTTAGCGGGCGCTAGCACAGATACGCAGTATTTT	CASSLAGASTDTQYF
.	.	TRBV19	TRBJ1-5	TGTGCCAGTAGTATATGGGAGAATAGCAATCAGCCCCAGCATTTT	CASSIWENSNQPQHF
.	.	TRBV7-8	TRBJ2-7	TGTGCCAGCAGCTTAGAGGACACGATTCTATACGAGCAGTACTTC	CASSLEDTILYEQYF
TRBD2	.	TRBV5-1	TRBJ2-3	TGCGCCAGCAGCACTAGCGGGGGACAAGGGAACACGCAGTATTTT	CASSTSGGQGNTQYF
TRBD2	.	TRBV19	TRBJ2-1	TGTGCCAGTAGTGCCAGCGGGGGGGCGCCAATAAAGCAGTTCTTC	CASSASGGAPIKQFF
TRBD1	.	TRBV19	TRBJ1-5	TGTGCCAGTAGTCCGACAGGGGGCCGGCAGCCCCAGCATTTT	CASSPTGGRQPQHF
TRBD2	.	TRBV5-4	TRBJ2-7	TGTGCCAGCAGCCCCAGCGGGAGGAACGGCGAGCAGTACTTC	CASSPSGRNGEQYF
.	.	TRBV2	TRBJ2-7	TGTGCCAGCGACCCGTTGGGAGCCTACGAGCAGTACTTC	CASDPLGAYEQYF
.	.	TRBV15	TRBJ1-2	TGTGCCACCAGTTCTGCGACAGGAGCCTATGGCTACACCTTC	CATSSATGAYGYTF
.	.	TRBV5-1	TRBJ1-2	TGCGCCAGCAGCTTGGAGGGCCGAGCTGGAGGGACGGGCTATGGCTACACCTTC	CASSLEGRAGGTGYGYTF
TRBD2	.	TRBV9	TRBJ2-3	TGTGCCAGCAGCGTATCGTTCCTAGCGGGACCCGGGGCAGATACGCAGTATTTT	CASSVSFLAGPGADTQYF